The T cell receptor beta chain under discussion was sequenced for a study of cytomegalovirus exposure and HLA in healthy donors. PCR primers comprised 60 Vbeta and 13 Jbeta primers. TCRdb's table, derived via immunoSEQ multiplex PCR, lists solely in-frame clones and lacks some. The sample has about 140,000 clones, over 75% seen once. Worth noting for this clone: The target antigen is unknown.

CDR1 and CDR2 from the germline V gene are GTSNPN and SVGIG (reference sequence). V lost 5 bases and J 10 bases, leaving 12 bases between the germline ends. The CDR3 is 11 amino acids. Study-level points and caveats: Analysis performed later found roughly 17,000 TCR beta sequences associated with HLA alleles at 0.05 false discovery rate. As a later analysis showed, a missense DCLRE1C variant was linked to trimming of TCR beta V- and J-genes.

Each donor was nominally healthy when sampled (though unrecorded immune exposures were likely). V and J are TRBV30 and TRBJ2-1, with D maybe TRBD1 (6 bases). The sequenced sample consisted of PBMCs. The sequence came from a man between 50 and 59 years old in good health and CMV-seronegative. The CDR3 nucleotides are TGTGCCTGGGCAGGGGATAGGGAGCAGTTCTTC. Its translation is CAWAGDREQFF.